These 25 T cell receptor beta chains share one sample of origin, sequenced in a study of vaccination and CD4 T cells after COVID-19. The antigens these receptors bind are not known. Time point reported: late sampling 161 to 241 days after vaccination in a few convalescent patients. Treatment in this sample: roughly ten-day PBMC culture with coronavirus spike peptide pools or control peptides (ViraFEST assay). At the Johns Hopkins FTIC core, DNA taken from cultured CD4+ T cells was sequenced by way of the Oncomine TCR Beta short-read assay. TCRdb ran MiXCR on the PCR reads and lists one entry per CDR3 protein. The sample lists roughly 15,000 distinct CDR3 sequences, about 51% occurring once. This specimen was CD4+ T cells from blood, cultured in vitro, taken about 7 months after SARS-CoV-2 vaccination. The receptor set was obtained from a human donor who had recovered from COVID-19.

The chain couples TRBV20-1 to TRBJ2-1; 9 bases line up with TRBD2. The V segment lost 4 bases and the J segment 5 bases; nucleotides outside the gene matches: 12. CDR1 is DFQATT, CDR2 SNEGSKA, per germline (reference sequence). This CDR3 is built from 16 residues. CDR3 in DNA: TGCAGTGCTAAGTCCCATAGCGGGAGTTGGGACAATGAGCAGTTCTTC. Translation: CSAKSHSGSWDNEQFF.

This clonotype has a handful of counts. The V gene is TRBV7-9, the J gene TRBJ1-2; 7 bases match TRBD1. Germline lookup yields CDR1 SEHNR and CDR2 FQNEAQ (reference sequence). The CDR3 consists of 15 residues. J was trimmed by 1 base and V by 4 bases; bases with no gene match: 6. CDR3 DNA sequence: TGTGCCAGCAGCTACCTACAGGGGTATAACTATGGCTACACCTTC. Translation: CASSYLQGYNYGYTF. Full variable domain (remainder filled in from reference TRBV7-9 and TRBJ1-2): DTGVSQNPRHKITKRGQNVTFRCDPISEHNRLYWYRQTLGQGPEFLTYFQNEAQLEKSRLLSDRFSAERPKGSFSTLEIQRTEQGDSAMYLCASSYLQGYNYGYTFGSGTRLTVV.

The chain couples TRBV20-1 to TRBJ2-7; possible D gene TRBD2, 6 bases. The germline V gene has CDR1 DFQATT and CDR2 SNEGSKA (reference sequence). The ends were cut back, 3 bases at V and 3 bases at J, with 18 bases in the middle. The CDR3 sequence is 15 residues long. The CDR3 loop reads CSASTGSRGNYEQYF. In DNA form, the CDR3 reads TGCAGTGCTAGCACCGGGAGCCGGGGCAACTACGAGCAGTACTTC.

This clonotype appeared a single time. The junction departs from the called germline gene at one end, perhaps through a read error. The chain is built from TRBV7-9 and TRBJ2-5, with a weak D call TRBD2 (6 bases). This CDR3 has 13 residues. Germline V gene sequence: CDR1 SEHNR, CDR2 FQNEAQ (reference sequence). The CDR3 DNA reads TGTGCCAGCAGCTTATTATCGGGAGAGACCCGGTACTTC. Residues: CASSLLSGETRYF. The entire variable domain, with the rest obtained from reference TRBV7-9 and TRBJ2-5, is as follows: DTGVSQNPRHKITKRGQNVTFRCDPISEHNRLYWYRQTLGQGPEFLTYFQNEAQLEKSRLLSDRFSAERPKGSFSTLEIQRTEQGDSAMYLCASSLLSGETRYFGPGTRLLVL.

This chain uses TRBV7-3 with TRBJ2-2, with 7 bases matching TRBD2. The V segment lost 2 bases and the J segment 14 bases; nucleotides outside the gene matches: 8. Germline V lookup: CDR1 SGHTA, CDR2 FQGTGA. The CDR3 is 13 amino acids. The CDR3 sequence is CASSLGTTAPLFF. Written as DNA, the CDR3 is TGTGCCAGCAGCTTAGGGACTACGGCTCCCCTGTTTTTT.

This clonotype was counted between two and nine times. This chain links TRBV20-1 with TRBJ1-2; TRBD1 is a possible D gene (5 bases). V was shortened by 6 bases and J by 7 bases, with 27 bases between the two germline ends. This CDR3 contains 16 residues. Looked up from germline, CDR1 is DFQATT and CDR2 is SNEGSKA (reference sequence). The CDR3 nucleotides read TGCAGTGCCCCTAACCGGGACGCTCTTCAAGGGGTTGGCTACACCTTC. Amino acid sequence: CSAPNRDALQGVGYTF.

CDR3 coding DNA: TGTGCCAGTAGTATAATCGGAGGGGTGAACACTGAAGCTTTCTTT. Translated: CASSIIGGVNTEAFF. The rearrangement joins TRBV19 to TRBJ1-1, with D possibly being TRBD1 (5 bases). The germline CDR1 and CDR2 sequences are LNHDA and SQIVND (reference sequence). Between the trimmed V and J ends, which lost 2 bases and 0 bases, there was a span of 10 bases. This CDR3 is 15 amino acids long.

This clonotype was observed a handful of times. The chain couples TRBV20-1 to TRBJ2-7; a possible D gene is TRBD1 (6 bases). Trimming pared 5 bases from V and 3 bases from J, leaving 23 bases between. From germline, CDR1 is DFQATT and CDR2 SNEGSKA (reference sequence). The CDR3 runs to 16 residues. The CDR3 loop is CSARKPGHLTGYEQYF. In DNA, the CDR3 is TGCAGTGCTCGTAAGCCGGGACACCTAACGGGCTACGAGCAGTACTTC.

The gene calls are TRBV6-1 and TRBJ1-2, with 11 bases identical to TRBD1. After removal of 9 bases from V and 8 bases from J, the junction contained 11 bases not matched to a gene. This CDR3 contains 14 residues. Germline values: CDR1 MNHNS, CDR2 SASEGT. CDR3 nucleotide sequence: TGTGCCAGTGCCGGGACAGGGGGTAGGTACGGCTACACCTTC. Protein product: CASAGTGGRYGYTF.

The chain carries TRBV19 and TRBJ2-5; TRBD1 might be the D (6 bases). The CDR3 runs to 12 residues. The germline V gene encodes CDR1 LNHDA and CDR2 SQIVND (reference sequence). The V end lost 5 bases, the J end lost 4 bases, and 8 bases lay between the germline ends. The CDR3 reads CASSPRGETQYF. The CDR3 bases are TGTGCCAGTAGTCCCAGGGGAGAGACCCAGTACTTC.

By its share, this clonotype is medium-sized (0.01 to 0.1%). J is TRBJ2-1 and V is TRBV7-2; 10 bases agree with TRBD2. Germline V lookup: CDR1 SGHTA, CDR2 FQGNSA. J was trimmed by 7 bases and V by 0 bases; bases with no gene match: 6. The CDR3 spans 16 residues. CDR3 sequence: CASSLAERGGPNEQFF. For the CDR3, the DNA is TGTGCCAGCAGCTTAGCGGAGCGGGGGGGTCCGAATGAGCAGTTCTTC. Full variable domain (rest looked up from reference TRBV7-2 and TRBJ2-1): GAGVSQSPSNKVTEKGKDVELRCDPISGHTALYWYRQSLGQGLEFLIYFQGNSAPDKSGLPSDRFSAERTGGSVSTLTIQRTQQEDSAVYLCASSLAERGGPNEQFFGPGTRLTVL.

The chain combines TRBV20-1 with TRBJ2-3, with D possibly TRBD2 on 5 matching bases. The CDR3 has 12 amino acids. V lost 0 bases, J lost 8 bases, and 9 bases lay in between. Germline-derived CDR1 and CDR2 are DFQATT and SNEGSKA (reference sequence). This CDR3 reads CSARDLRGTQYF. CDR3 nucleotide sequence: TGCAGTGCTAGAGATCTACGGGGTACGCAGTATTTT.

The chain couples TRBV12-3 or TRBV12-4 to TRBJ1-5; D is ambiguous. Trimming shortened V by 3 bases and J by 6 bases, and 6 bases separated the two germline ends. This CDR3 contains 12 residues. This CDR3 reads CASSFWAQPQHF. CDR3 bases: TGTGCCAGCAGTTTTTGGGCTCAGCCCCAGCATTTT.

The genes are TRBV7-2 and TRBJ2-3; D remains unclear. V gave up 1 base and J gave up 4 bases, with 9 bases separating them. This CDR3 has 14 amino acids. Germline loops: CDR1 SGHTA, CDR2 FQGNSA. The CDR3 DNA reads as TGTGCCAGCAGCTTAGGGGGTCTCGCAGATACGCAGTATTTT. The encoded protein is CASSLGGLADTQYF.

The chain employs TRBV2 and TRBJ2-5, with D perhaps matching TRBD1 or TRBD2 (5 bases each). CDR3 size: 14 residues. Germline V gives CDR1 SNHLY, CDR2 FYNNEI. Trimming shortened V by 7 bases and J by 2 bases, and 14 bases separated the two germline ends. This CDR3 reads CASMGLGVQETQYF. Here the CDR3 DNA reads TGTGCCAGCATGGGCTTGGGGGTACAAGAGACCCAGTACTTC.

The rearrangement links TRBV20-1 to TRBJ1-1; 8 bases match TRBD1. With 6 bases clipped from V and 1 base from J, the junction kept 7 bases outside the gene matches. The CDR3 consists of 14 residues. From germline, CDR1 is DFQATT and CDR2 SNEGSKA (reference sequence). CDR3 amino acids: CSAAGGGGNTEAFF. The CDR3 coding sequence is TGCAGTGCAGCAGGGGGCGGGGGGAACACTGAAGCTTTCTTT.

The chain recombines TRBV20-1 with TRBJ1-5; D ambiguous. Germline assignment: CDR1 DFQATT and CDR2 SNEGSKA (reference sequence). This CDR3 region has 15 residues. Deletions cut 2 bases from V and 5 bases from J, with 16 bases between. DNA of the CDR3: TGCAGTGCTAGATACCGTGGACCGACCGATCAGCCCCAGCATTTT. This gives the protein CSARYRGPTDQPQHF.

On this clonotype itself: Relative to the germline gene, one junction end is altered; a read error may explain this. The chain uses TRBV6-1 and TRBJ2-7, with 7 bases matching TRBD2. The CDR3 contains 15 residues. From germline, CDR1 is MNHNS and CDR2 SASEGT. The CDR3 spells CASSHHLGGSYEQYF. CDR3 coding DNA: TGCGCCAGCAGCCATCACTTGGGGGGGTCCTACGAGCAGTACTTC.

This clonotype turned up a few times. The CDR3 coding sequence is TGTGCCAGCGGACTAGCGGACGGCTACGAGCAGTACTTC. Translation: CASGLADGYEQYF. The chain links TRBV6-1 to TRBJ2-7; 10 positions agree with TRBD2. The V and J ends lost 8 bases and 3 bases, in that order; junction bases with no gene match: 4. The CDR3 is 13 amino acids. Germline CDR1 and CDR2: MNHNS and SASEGT.

The genes are TRBV7-6 and TRBJ1-1, with D perhaps matching TRBD1 (6 bases). Germline assignment: CDR1 SGHVS and CDR2 FNYEAQ. This CDR3 has 15 amino acids. The germline V and J ends were trimmed by 5 bases and 4 bases, with 17 bases remaining between them. CDR3 region: CASSRQASMGTEAFF. CDR3 nucleotide sequence: TGTGCCAGCAGCAGACAGGCGTCTATGGGCACTGAAGCTTTCTTT.

The chain carries TRBV5-1 and TRBJ2-1; the match to TRBD2 covers 13 bases. The germline V gene encodes CDR1 SGHRS and CDR2 YFSETQ. V shed 2 bases, J shed 15 bases, and the junction held 14 bases outside the gene matches. The CDR3 length is 16 residues. In DNA form, the CDR3 reads TGCGCCAGCAGCTTCCTCTCCAGGACTAGCGGGGGTAGTCCGTTCTTC. Protein product: CASSFLSRTSGGSPFF.

This clonotype was counted a single time. The rearrangement uses TRBV20-1 and TRBJ2-1; TRBD1 is a possible D gene (6 bases). Trimming left V 1 base short and J 7 bases short, with 14 bases between. CDR3 size: 14 residues. From germline, CDR1 is DFQATT and CDR2 SNEGSKA (reference sequence). CDR3 residues: CSARVQGAENEQFF. CDR3 coding DNA: TGCAGTGCTAGAGTACAGGGAGCGGAAAATGAGCAGTTCTTC.

The sample holds one count of this clonotype. The chain employs TRBV18 and TRBJ2-7; 10 nucleotides match TRBD1. Per the germline V gene, CDR1 is KGHSH and CDR2 is LQKENI. V lost 3 bases and J lost 2; bases outside the gene matches: 1. This CDR3 contains 14 residues. CDR3 nucleotides: TGTGCCAGCTCACCTGGACAGGGGGCCTACGAGCAGTACTTC. Protein sequence: CASSPGQGAYEQYF.

This clonotype was counted between two and nine times. The chain joins TRBV7-9 to TRBJ2-1; a weak D match, TRBD1 (6 bases). Germline-derived CDR1 and CDR2 are SEHNR and FQNEAQ (reference sequence). CDR3 length equals 14 residues. Trimming took off 5 bases at V and 6 bases at J, with 14 bases between the two ends. For the CDR3, the DNA is TGTGCCAGCAGCCTGTCCGGGACAACCAATGAGCAGTTCTTC. It encodes CASSLSGTTNEQFF.

The chain has TRBV6-2 or TRBV6-3 and TRBJ2-1; TRBD1 agrees at 11 bases. This CDR3 has 18 residues. CDR1 is MNHEY, CDR2 SVGEGT, per germline. The junction had 12 bases not matched to a gene; V was cut back by 6 bases and J by 2 bases. The CDR3 coding sequence is TGTGCCAGCAGGGAGGTCATGGGGACAGGGGGACCCTACAATGAGCAGTTCTTC. Protein sequence: CASREVMGTGGPYNEQFF.